This entry describes one T cell receptor beta chain. Described treatment: randomized to nivolumab then ipilimumab (arm A) or the reverse (arm B). DNA-damaging chemotherapy had not been given to any patient beforehand. Live CD3+CD8+ CD19− CD56− cells were sorted from PBMCs. This entry comes from a study of sequential checkpoint blockade in melanoma. The method was immunoSEQ multiplex PCR; TCRdb's version includes in-frame clones alone and lacks a portion of them. The sample includes fewer than 35,000 clones, 86% seen only once; the top ten take more than 20%. CDR3 size: 15 residues. V shed 8 bases and J 3 bases; nucleotides not matched to a gene: 11. From germline, CDR1 is SGHTA and CDR2 FQGNSA.

The sequence came from a human donor with melanoma. The specimen was CD8+ T cells sorted from blood (inferred from file names), collected from a patient given nivolumab and ipilimumab in sequence. The J gene is TRBJ2-7, the V gene TRBV7-2; 9 bases are a match to TRBD1. The CDR3 nucleotides are TGTGCCAGCCGCTCTACTCGGACAGGGGTCTACGAGCAGTACTTC. This sequence encodes CASRSTRTGVYEQYF.